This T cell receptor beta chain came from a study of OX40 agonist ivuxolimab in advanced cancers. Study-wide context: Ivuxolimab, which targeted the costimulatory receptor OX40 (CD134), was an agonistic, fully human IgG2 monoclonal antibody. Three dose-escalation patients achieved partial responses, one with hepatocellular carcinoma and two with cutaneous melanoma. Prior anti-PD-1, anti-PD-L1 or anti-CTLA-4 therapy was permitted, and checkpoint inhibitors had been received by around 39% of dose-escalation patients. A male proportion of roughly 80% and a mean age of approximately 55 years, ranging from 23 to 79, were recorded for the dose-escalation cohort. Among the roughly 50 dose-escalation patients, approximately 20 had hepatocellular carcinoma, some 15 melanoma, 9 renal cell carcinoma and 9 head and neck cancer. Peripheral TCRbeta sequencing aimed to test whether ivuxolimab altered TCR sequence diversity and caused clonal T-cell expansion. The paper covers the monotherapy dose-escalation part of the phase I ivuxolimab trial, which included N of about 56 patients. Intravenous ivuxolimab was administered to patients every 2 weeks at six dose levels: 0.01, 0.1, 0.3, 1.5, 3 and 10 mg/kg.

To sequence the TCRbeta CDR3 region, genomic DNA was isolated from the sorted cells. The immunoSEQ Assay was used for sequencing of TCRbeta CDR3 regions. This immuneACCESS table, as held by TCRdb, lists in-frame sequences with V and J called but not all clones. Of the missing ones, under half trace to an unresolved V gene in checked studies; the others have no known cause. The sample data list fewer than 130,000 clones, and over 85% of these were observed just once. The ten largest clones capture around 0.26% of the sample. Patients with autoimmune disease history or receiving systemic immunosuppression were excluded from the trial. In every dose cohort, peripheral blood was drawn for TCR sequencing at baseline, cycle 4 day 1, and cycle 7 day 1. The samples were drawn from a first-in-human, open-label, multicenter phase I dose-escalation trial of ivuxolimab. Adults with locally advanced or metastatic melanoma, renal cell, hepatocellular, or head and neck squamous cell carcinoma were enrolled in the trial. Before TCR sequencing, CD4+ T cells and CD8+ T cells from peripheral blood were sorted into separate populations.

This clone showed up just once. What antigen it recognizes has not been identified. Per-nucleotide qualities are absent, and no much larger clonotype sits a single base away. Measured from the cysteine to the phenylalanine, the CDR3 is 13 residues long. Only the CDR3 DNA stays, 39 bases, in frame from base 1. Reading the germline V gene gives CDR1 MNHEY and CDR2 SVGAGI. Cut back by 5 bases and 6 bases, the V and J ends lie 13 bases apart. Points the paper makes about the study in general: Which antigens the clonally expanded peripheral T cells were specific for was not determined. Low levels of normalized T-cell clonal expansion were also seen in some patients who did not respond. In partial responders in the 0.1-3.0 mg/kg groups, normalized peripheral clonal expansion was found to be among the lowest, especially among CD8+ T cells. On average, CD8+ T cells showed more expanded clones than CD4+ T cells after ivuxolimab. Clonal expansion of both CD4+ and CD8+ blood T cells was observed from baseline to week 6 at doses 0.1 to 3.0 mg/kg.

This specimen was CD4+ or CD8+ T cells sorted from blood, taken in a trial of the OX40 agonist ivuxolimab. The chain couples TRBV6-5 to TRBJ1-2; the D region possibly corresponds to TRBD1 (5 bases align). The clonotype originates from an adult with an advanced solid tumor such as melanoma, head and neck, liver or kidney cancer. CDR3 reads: CASSGPRDHGYTF. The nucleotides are TGTGCCAGCAGTGGACCCAGGGATCATGGCTACACCTTC.